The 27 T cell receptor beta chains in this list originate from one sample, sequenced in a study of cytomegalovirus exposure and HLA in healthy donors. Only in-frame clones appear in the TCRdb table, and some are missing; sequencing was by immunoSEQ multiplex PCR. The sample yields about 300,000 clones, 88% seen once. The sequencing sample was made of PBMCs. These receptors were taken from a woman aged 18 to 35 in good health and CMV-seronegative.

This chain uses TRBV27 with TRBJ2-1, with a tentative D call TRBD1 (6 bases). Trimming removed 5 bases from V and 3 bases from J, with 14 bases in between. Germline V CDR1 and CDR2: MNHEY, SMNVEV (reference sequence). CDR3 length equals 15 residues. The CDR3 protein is CASSPRTANYNEQFF. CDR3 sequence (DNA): TGTGCCAGCAGTCCGAGGACAGCAAACTACAATGAGCAGTTCTTC.

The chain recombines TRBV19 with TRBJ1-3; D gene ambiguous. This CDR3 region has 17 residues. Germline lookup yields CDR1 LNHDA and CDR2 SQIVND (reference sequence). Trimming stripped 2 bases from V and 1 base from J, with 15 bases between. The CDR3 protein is CASSITAGGLSGNTIYF. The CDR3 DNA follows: TGTGCCAGTAGTATAACAGCCGGTGGTCTATCTGGAAACACCATATATTTT.

In DNA form, the CDR3 reads TGTGCCAGCAGCTTAGGGCCTAGCGGGAGACTCTACGAGCAGTACTTC. Translated: CASSLGPSGRLYEQYF. V usage is TRBV7-6 and J usage is TRBJ2-7; 10 bases align to TRBD2. Germline CDR1 is SGHVS and CDR2 is FNYEAQ. V was clipped by 1 base and J by 3 bases; unmatched bases: 6. CDR3 length equals 16 residues.

The chain's CDR3 is CASSPSRNYGYTF. For the CDR3, the DNA is TGTGCCAGCAGTCCCTCGAGGAACTATGGCTACACCTTC. This chain connects TRBV27 to TRBJ1-2; D call uncertain. The ends were cut back, 5 bases at V and 2 bases at J, with 9 bases in the middle. The germline gives CDR1 MNHEY, CDR2 SMNVEV (reference sequence). The length of the CDR3 is 13 residues.

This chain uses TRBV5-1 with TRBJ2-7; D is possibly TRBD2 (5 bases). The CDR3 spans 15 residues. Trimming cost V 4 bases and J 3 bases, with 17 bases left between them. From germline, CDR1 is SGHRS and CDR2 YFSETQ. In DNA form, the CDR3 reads TGCGCCAGCAGCCCGGGCGCGGGCAGAAACTACGAGCAGTACTTC. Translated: CASSPGAGRNYEQYF.

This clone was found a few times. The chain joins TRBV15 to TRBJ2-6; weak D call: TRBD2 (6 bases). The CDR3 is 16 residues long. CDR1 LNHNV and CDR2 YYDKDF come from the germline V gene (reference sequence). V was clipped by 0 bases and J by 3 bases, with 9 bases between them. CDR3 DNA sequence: TGTGCCACCAGCAGAGAGGGGGGAGGTGGGGCCAACGTCCTGACTTTC. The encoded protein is CATSREGGGGANVLTF.

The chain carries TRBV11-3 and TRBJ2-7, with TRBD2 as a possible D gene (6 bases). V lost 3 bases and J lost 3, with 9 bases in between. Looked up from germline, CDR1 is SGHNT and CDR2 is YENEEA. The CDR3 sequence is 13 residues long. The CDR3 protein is CASSLGGNYEQYF. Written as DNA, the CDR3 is TGTGCCAGCAGCTTGGGGGGAAACTACGAGCAGTACTTC.

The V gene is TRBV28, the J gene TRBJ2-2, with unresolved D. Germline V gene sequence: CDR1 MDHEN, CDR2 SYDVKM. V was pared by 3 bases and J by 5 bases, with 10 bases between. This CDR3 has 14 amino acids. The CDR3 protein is CASSFPPRTGELFF. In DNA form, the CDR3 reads TGTGCCAGCAGTTTCCCCCCCAGGACCGGGGAGCTGTTTTTT.

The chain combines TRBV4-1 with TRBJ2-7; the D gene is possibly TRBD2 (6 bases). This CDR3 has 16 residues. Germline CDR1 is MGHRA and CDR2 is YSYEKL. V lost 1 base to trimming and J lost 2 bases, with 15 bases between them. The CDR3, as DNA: TGCGCCAGCAGCCAAGTAGCGGACTACCAAACCTACGAGCAGTACTTC. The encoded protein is CASSQVADYQTYEQYF.

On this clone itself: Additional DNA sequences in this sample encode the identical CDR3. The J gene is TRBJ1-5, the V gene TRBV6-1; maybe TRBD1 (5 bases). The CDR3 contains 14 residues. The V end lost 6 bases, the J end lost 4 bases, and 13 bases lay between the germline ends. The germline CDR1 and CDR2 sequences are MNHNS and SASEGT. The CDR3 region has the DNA TGTGCCAGCAGCGAAACAGGACGGAATCAGCCCCAGCATTTT. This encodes CASSETGRNQPQHF.

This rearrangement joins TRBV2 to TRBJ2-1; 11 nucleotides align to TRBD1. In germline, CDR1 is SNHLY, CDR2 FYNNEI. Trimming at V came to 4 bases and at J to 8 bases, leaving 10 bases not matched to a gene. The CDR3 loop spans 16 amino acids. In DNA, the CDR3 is TGTGCCAGCAGTGGCCCGGAGGGACAGGGGGGAGATGAGCAGTTCTTC. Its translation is CASSGPEGQGGDEQFF.

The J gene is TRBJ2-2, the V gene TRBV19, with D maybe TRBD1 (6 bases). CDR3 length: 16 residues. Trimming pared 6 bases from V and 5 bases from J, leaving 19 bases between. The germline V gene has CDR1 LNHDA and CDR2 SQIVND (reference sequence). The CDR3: CASSQMTGLFTGELFF. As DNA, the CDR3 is TGTGCCAGTAGCCAAATGACAGGTCTTTTTACCGGGGAGCTGTTTTTT.

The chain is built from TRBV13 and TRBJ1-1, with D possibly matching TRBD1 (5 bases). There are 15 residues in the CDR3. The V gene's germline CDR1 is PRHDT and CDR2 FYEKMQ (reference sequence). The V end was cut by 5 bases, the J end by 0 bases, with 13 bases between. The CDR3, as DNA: TGTGCCAGCAGCCCCCCTCGGACAATGAACACTGAAGCTTTCTTT. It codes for CASSPPRTMNTEAFF.

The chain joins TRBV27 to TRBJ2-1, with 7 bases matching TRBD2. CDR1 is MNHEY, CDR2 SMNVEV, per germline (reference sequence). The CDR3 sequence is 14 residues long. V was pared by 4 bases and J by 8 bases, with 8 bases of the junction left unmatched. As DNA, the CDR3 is TGTGCCAGCAGTTCAACGACTAGCAGCTATGAGCAGTTCTTC. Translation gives CASSSTTSSYEQFF.

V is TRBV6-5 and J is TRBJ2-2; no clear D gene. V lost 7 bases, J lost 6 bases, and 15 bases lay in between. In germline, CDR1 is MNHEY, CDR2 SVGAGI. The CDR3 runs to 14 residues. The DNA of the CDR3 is TGTGCCAGCACCGAGGCATCGTCACCCGGGGAGCTGTTTTTT. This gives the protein CASTEASSPGELFF.

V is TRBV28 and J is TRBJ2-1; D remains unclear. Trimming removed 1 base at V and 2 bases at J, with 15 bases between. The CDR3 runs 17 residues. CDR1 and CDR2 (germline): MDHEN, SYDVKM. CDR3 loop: CASSLFGAGPAYNEQFF. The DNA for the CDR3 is TGTGCCAGCAGTTTATTCGGAGCCGGCCCTGCCTACAATGAGCAGTTCTTC.

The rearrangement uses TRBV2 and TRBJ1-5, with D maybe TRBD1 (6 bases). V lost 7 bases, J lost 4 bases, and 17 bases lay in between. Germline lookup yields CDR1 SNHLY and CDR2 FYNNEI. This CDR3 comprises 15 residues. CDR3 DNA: TGTGCCAGCACCACACAGGGTTCTGAGAATCAGCCCCAGCATTTT. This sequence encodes CASTTQGSENQPQHF.

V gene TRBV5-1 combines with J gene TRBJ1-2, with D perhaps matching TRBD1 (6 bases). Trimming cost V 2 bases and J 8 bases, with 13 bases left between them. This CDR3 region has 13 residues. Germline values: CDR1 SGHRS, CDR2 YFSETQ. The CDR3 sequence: CASSFWGPGGYTF. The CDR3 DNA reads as TGCGCCAGCAGCTTTTGGGGGCCGGGCGGCTACACCTTC.

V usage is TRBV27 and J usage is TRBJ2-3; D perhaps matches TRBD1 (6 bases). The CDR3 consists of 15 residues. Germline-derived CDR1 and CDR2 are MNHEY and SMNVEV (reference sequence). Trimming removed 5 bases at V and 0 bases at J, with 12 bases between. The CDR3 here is CASSPRQVSTDTQYF. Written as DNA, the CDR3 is TGTGCCAGCAGTCCCAGACAGGTAAGCACAGATACGCAGTATTTT.

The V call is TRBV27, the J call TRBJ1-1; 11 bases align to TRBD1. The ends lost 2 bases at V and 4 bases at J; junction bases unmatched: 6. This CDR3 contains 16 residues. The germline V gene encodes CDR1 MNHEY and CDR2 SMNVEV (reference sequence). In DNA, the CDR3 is TGTGCCAGCAGTTTAACCTCCGGGACAGGGGGCACTGAAGCTTTCTTT. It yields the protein CASSLTSGTGGTEAFF.

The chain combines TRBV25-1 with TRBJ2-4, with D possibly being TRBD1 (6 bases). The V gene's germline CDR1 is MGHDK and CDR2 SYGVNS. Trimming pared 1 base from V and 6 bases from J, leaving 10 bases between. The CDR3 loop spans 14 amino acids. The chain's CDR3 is CASSESRGINIQYF. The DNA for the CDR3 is TGTGCCAGCAGTGAATCCAGGGGCATAAACATTCAGTACTTC.

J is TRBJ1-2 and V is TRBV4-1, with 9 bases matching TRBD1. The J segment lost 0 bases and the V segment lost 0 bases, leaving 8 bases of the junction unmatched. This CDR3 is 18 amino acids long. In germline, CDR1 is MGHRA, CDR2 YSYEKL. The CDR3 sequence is CASSQDLGQGTSNYGYTF. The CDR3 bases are TGCGCCAGCAGCCAAGATCTAGGACAGGGGACCTCTAACTATGGCTACACCTTC.

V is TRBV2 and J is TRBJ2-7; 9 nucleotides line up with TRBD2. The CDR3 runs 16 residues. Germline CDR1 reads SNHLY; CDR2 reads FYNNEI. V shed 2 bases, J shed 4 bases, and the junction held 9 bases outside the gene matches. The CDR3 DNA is TGTGCCAGCAGTGAACTGGGCGGGCTAGCGGGATACGAGCAGTACTTC. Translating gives CASSELGGLAGYEQYF.

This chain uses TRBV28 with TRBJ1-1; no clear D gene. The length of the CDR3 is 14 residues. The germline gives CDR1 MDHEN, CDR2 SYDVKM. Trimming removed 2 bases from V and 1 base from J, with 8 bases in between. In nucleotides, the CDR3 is TGTGCCAGCAGTTTACGGTGGTCGAACACTGAAGCTTTCTTT. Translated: CASSLRWSNTEAFF.

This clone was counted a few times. The CDR3 protein is CASSPGRNNQPQHF. CDR3 DNA sequence: TGTGCCAGCTCACCGGGCAGGAATAATCAGCCCCAGCATTTT. V gene TRBV18 combines with J gene TRBJ1-5, with D unclear. The CDR3 contains 14 residues. Between the trimmed V and J ends, which lost 3 bases and 4 bases, there was a span of 10 bases. Germline-derived CDR1 and CDR2 are KGHSH and LQKENI.

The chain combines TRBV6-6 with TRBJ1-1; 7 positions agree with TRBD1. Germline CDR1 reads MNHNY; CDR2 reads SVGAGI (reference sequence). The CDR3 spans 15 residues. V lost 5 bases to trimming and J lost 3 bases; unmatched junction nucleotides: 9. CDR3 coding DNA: TGTGCCAGCAGTCACAGGGGCGTTCAGGACACTGAAGCTTTCTTT. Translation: CASSHRGVQDTEAFF.

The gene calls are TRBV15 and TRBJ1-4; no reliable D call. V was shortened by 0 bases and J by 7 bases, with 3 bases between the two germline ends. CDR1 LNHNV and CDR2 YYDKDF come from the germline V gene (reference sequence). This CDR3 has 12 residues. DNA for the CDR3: TGTGCCACCAGCAGAGACGGTGAAAAACTGTTTTTT. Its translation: CATSRDGEKLFF.